This T cell receptor (beta chain) was identified in a study of cytomegalovirus exposure and HLA in healthy donors. V dropped 4 bases and J dropped 2 bases, with 20 bases sitting between them. Germline CDR1 reads SGHNT; CDR2 reads YYREEE (reference sequence). CDR3 length: 17 amino acids. The study ran its PCR with 60 Vbeta and 13 Jbeta primers. Clones were read by immunoSEQ multiplex PCR, and TCRdb kept only the in-frame ones, dropping some. The table lists tens of thousands of clones, 65% of them singletons. Sequencing input: PBMCs. The origin of this receptor is a boy aged 5-17 years in good health and CMV-seropositive. The chain links TRBV5-4 to TRBJ2-3; tentatively, D is TRBD2 (5 bases). CDR3 sequence (DNA): TGTGCCAGCAGCCCCCCCCCGCTGGGGAGATTCACAGATACGCAGTATTTT. It specifies CASSPPPLGRFTDTQYF.